These 5 T cell receptor beta chains originate from one sample sequenced in a study of tumor and adjacent non-tumor tissue in lung cancer. The library came from three nested PCR rounds adapted from ARM-PCR protocols. TCRdb used MiXCR to reprocess the multiplex PCR reads, holding one entry per CDR3 protein. The table has over 110,000 distinct CDR3 sequences, 66% seen once. No cell sorting was done before RNA was extracted from the tissue. The sample consisted of lung tumor tissue. The receptors here all came from a man aged 55 to 70 with small cell lung cancer.

This clonotype was detected many times. V and J are TRBV9 and TRBJ2-5; D gene ambiguous. The CDR3 has 13 residues. V dropped 2 bases and J dropped 0 bases, with 5 bases sitting between them. Germline assignment: CDR1 SGDLS and CDR2 YYNGEE. The CDR3 protein is CASSVHYQETQYF. In DNA, the CDR3 is TGTGCCAGCAGCGTTCACTACCAAGAGACCCAGTACTTC.

As regards this clonotype: A much larger clone lies a single base off, so this may be a read error. The genes are TRBV6-5 and TRBJ1-1; D is uncertain. The germline V and J ends were trimmed by 6 bases and 0 bases, with 14 bases remaining between them. Germline CDR1 reads MNHEY; CDR2 reads SVGAGI. The CDR3 is 15 residues long. CDR3 amino acids: CASRTPGWMNTEAFF. CDR3 coding DNA: TGTGCCAGCAGGACCCCGGGATGGATGAACACTGAAGCTTTCTTT.

Regarding this clonotype: No conserved phenylalanine or tryptophan is present at the end of the CDR3, so a read error is the likely explanation. The chain recombines TRBV20-1 with TRBJ2-7, with D possibly matching TRBD1 (5 bases). CDR3 length equals 14 residues. From germline, CDR1 is DFQATT and CDR2 SNEGSKA (reference sequence). Trimming removed 1 base at V and 1 base at J, with 11 bases between. CDR3 region: CSARGFTGSYEQYI. For the CDR3, the DNA is TGCAGTGCTAGAGGATTTACAGGTTCCTACGAGCAGTACATC.

Worth noting for this clonotype: The junction shows a germline mismatch at one end, possibly a read error. This chain links TRBV20-1 with TRBJ1-4; D is unresolved. Germline loops: CDR1 DFQATT, CDR2 SNEGSKA (reference sequence). The CDR3 extends over 12 amino acids. CDR3 bases: TGCAGTGCTAGGAGTTTTAATGAAAAACTGGTTTTT. It yields the protein CSARSFNEKLVF.

Note on this clonotype: Being one base from a much bigger clone, this may be a read error. J is TRBJ2-7 and V is TRBV28; D is perhaps TRBD1 (5 bases). Looked up from germline, CDR1 is MDHEN and CDR2 is SYDVKM. Trimming removed 1 base at V and 6 bases at J, with 10 bases between. This CDR3 has 13 residues. The chain's CDR3 is CASSLLGPLEQYF. In DNA, the CDR3 is TGTGCCAGCAGTTTATTGGGGCCGCTCGAGCAGTACTTC.